A single sample gave rise to the 20 T cell receptor beta chains below, sequenced in a study of vaccination and CD4 T cells after COVID-19. The antigens of these receptors remain unknown. Sequencing of DNA taken from cultured CD4+ T cells relied on the Oncomine TCR Beta short-read assay. TCRdb reanalysed the PCR reads using MiXCR and keeps one entry per CDR3 protein. This sample yields about 11,000 distinct CDR3 sequences, of which approximately 65% are seen a single time; 20% to 30% belongs to the top ten. Described treatment: approximately 9-day PBMC culture with coronavirus spike peptide pools or control peptides (ViraFEST assay). The material sequenced was CD4+ T cells from blood, cultured in vitro, taken before SARS-CoV-2 vaccination. The receptors shown here come from a human donor who had recovered from COVID-19.

This clonotype was seen more than once but under ten times. V usage is TRBV2 and J usage is TRBJ1-5; D is perhaps TRBD1 (6 bases). Trimming removed 4 bases at V and 1 base at J, with 8 bases between. The CDR3 totals 14 residues. The V gene's germline CDR1 is SNHLY and CDR2 FYNNEI. CDR3 protein: CASSGQVSNQPQHF. DNA of the CDR3: TGTGCCAGCAGTGGACAGGTGAGCAATCAGCCCCAGCATTTT.

The chain has TRBV19 and TRBJ2-7; TRBD1 or TRBD2 may be the D gene (5 bases each). Germline V gene sequence: CDR1 LNHDA, CDR2 SQIVND (reference sequence). V was clipped by 9 bases and J by 6 bases, with 18 bases between them. The CDR3 is 13 amino acids. The CDR3 nucleotides are TGTGCCAGCGACTCCGGGACCCACACCGAGCAGTACTTC. As protein: CASDSGTHTEQYF.

This clonotype was found a few times. V is TRBV6-1 and J is TRBJ2-5; 11 bases map to TRBD2. Germline loops: CDR1 MNHNS, CDR2 SASEGT. The CDR3 sequence is 15 residues long. V lost 6 bases to trimming and J lost 5 bases; unmatched junction nucleotides: 8. The DNA of the CDR3 is TGTGCCAGCAGCACACTAGCGGGAGACTGGGAGACCCAGTACTTC. Translated, it gives CASSTLAGDWETQYF.

The V and J genes are TRBV7-9 and TRBJ1-1, with 11 bases matching TRBD1. The ends lost 5 bases at V and 3 bases at J; junction bases unmatched: 8. The germline V gene has CDR1 SEHNR and CDR2 FQNEAQ (reference sequence). CDR3 size: 16 residues. As DNA, the CDR3 is TGTGCCAGCAGCGAAACCCGGGACAGGGGGTACACTGAAGCTTTCTTT. Amino acids: CASSETRDRGYTEAFF.

The rearrangement uses TRBV7-9 and TRBJ1-3; unclear D gene. Germline V gene lookup returns CDR1 SEHNR and CDR2 FQNEAQ (reference sequence). V shed 2 bases and J shed 2 bases, with 4 bases lying between them. The CDR3 totals 13 residues. CDR3 in amino acids: CASSLTAGNTIYF. Written as DNA, the CDR3 is TGTGCCAGCAGCTTAACAGCTGGAAACACCATATATTTT.

This clonotype appeared a few times. This chain uses TRBV24-1 with TRBJ2-5, with D possibly called TRBD1 or TRBD2 (5 bases each). The CDR3 spans 19 residues. Germline V gene sequence: CDR1 KGHDR, CDR2 SFDVKD. Trimming took 0 bases from V and 1 from J, leaving 20 bases between them. The CDR3 loop reads CATSDLRGPGQGLQETQYF. The CDR3 bases are TGTGCCACCAGTGATTTGCGGGGACCCGGACAAGGCCTCCAAGAGACCCAGTACTTC.

This clonotype was seen only a few times. This chain links TRBV7-2 with TRBJ2-5; 11 nucleotides agree with TRBD1. The CDR3 is 15 residues long. J lost 6 bases, V lost 6 bases, and 9 bases had no gene match. Germline CDR1 is SGHTA and CDR2 is FQGNSA. The CDR3 DNA reads TGTGCCAGCAGACCAGCGGACAGGGGGCTGAAGACCCAGTACTTC. It translates to CASRPADRGLKTQYF.

The table lists this clonotype with a few counts. The V gene is TRBV27, the J gene TRBJ1-5; the D gene is possibly TRBD1 (6 bases). Trimming pared 4 bases from V and 6 bases from J, leaving 19 bases between. CDR1 and CDR2 from the germline V gene are MNHEY and SMNVEV (reference sequence). This CDR3 contains 16 residues. The DNA for the CDR3 is TGTGCCAGCAGTTCCCGGGGGAGAATGGGGGCTCAGCCCCAGCATTTT. Amino acids: CASSSRGRMGAQPQHF.

The rearrangement links TRBV12-3 or TRBV12-4 to TRBJ1-2; D might be TRBD1 (5 bases). Trimming shortened V by 3 bases and J by 10 bases, and 12 bases separated the two germline ends. This CDR3 spans 12 amino acids. CDR3 DNA sequence: TGTGCCAGCAGTTTTTCCCGCGGACACTACACCTTC. Translation: CASSFSRGHYTF.

This clonotype was seen only a few times. This chain connects TRBV6-5 to TRBJ2-7; D is possibly TRBD2 (5 bases). CDR1 MNHEY and CDR2 SVGAGI come from the germline V gene. The CDR3 is made up of 15 amino acids. V was clipped by 4 bases and J by 2 bases, with 15 bases between them. CDR3 in DNA: TGTGCCAGCAGTTTCATGGACTGGAAGACCTACGAGCAGTACTTC. This gives the protein CASSFMDWKTYEQYF.

The chain carries TRBV5-4 and TRBJ2-6; 9 nucleotides match TRBD2. CDR1 and CDR2 from the germline V gene are SGHNT and YYREEE (reference sequence). The CDR3 is made up of 18 amino acids. J lost 0 bases, V lost 4 bases, and 8 bases had no gene match. This CDR3 reads CASSTPSGASSGANVLTF. The CDR3, as DNA: TGTGCCAGCAGCACACCTAGCGGGGCGAGCTCTGGGGCCAACGTCCTGACTTTC. The full variable domain, in which reference TRBV5-4 and TRBJ2-6 provide the parts outside the CDR3, is ETGVTQSPTHLIKTRGQQVTLRCSSQSGHNTVSWYQQALGQGPQFIFQYYREEENGRGNFPPRFSGLQFPNYSSELNVNALELDDSALYLCASSTPSGASSGANVLTFGAGSRLTVL.

This chain uses TRBV20-1 with TRBJ2-3; D is possibly TRBD1 (5 bases). Deletions cut 5 bases from V and 6 bases from J, with 6 bases between. Germline V gene lookup returns CDR1 DFQATT and CDR2 SNEGSKA (reference sequence). The CDR3 has 10 amino acids. CDR3 amino acids: CSAAGDTQYF. The CDR3 DNA reads as TGCAGTGCTGCAGGGGATACGCAGTATTTT.

This clonotype was observed a handful of times. The chain combines TRBV7-2 with TRBJ2-5; 7 bases map to TRBD2. Trimming at V came to 6 bases and at J to 5 bases, leaving 9 bases not matched to a gene. The germline V gene encodes CDR1 SGHTA and CDR2 FQGNSA. The CDR3 sequence is 14 residues long. The DNA of the CDR3 is TGTGCCAGCAGTTCACGGGCGGGAGCCGAGACCCAGTACTTC. Translation: CASSSRAGAETQYF.

The chain is built from TRBV28 and TRBJ1-5, with 7 bases matching TRBD1. Losses at the gene ends were 5 bases for V and 2 bases for J; bases not matched to a gene: 6. This CDR3 has 15 amino acids. CDR1 is MDHEN and CDR2 is SYDVKM in the germline V gene. This chain's CDR3 is CASSSDRVGNQPQHF. DNA of the CDR3: TGTGCCAGCAGTAGTGACAGGGTGGGCAATCAGCCCCAGCATTTT.

The chain is built from TRBV5-4 and TRBJ1-1; D is uncertain. The CDR3 contains 13 residues. Germline V CDR1 and CDR2: SGHNT, YYREEE (reference sequence). The V and J ends lost 4 bases and 11 bases respectively, with 18 bases between them. Here the CDR3 reads CASSRTGRAGAFF. CDR3 coding DNA: TGTGCCAGCAGCCGAACCGGGAGGGCCGGGGCTTTCTTT. The variable domain in full, completed from reference TRBV5-4 and TRBJ1-1, reads ETGVTQSPTHLIKTRGQQVTLRCSSQSGHNTVSWYQQALGQGPQFIFQYYREEENGRGNFPPRFSGLQFPNYSSELNVNALELDDSALYLCASSRTGRAGAFFGQGTRLTVV.

This sequence joins TRBV5-1 and TRBJ2-3; TRBD2 aligns across 8 bases. The CDR3 is 14 residues long. CDR1 is SGHRS and CDR2 is YFSETQ in the germline V gene. V shed 5 bases and J 4 bases; nucleotides not matched to a gene: 6. The CDR3 DNA reads TGCGCCAGCAGTACCGGGACTAGTGCAGATACGCAGTATTTT. Translated, it gives CASSTGTSADTQYF.

The chain couples TRBV28 to TRBJ2-1; 7 nucleotides line up with TRBD1. V lost 2 bases to trimming and J lost 4 bases; unmatched junction nucleotides: 5. The CDR3 spans 15 residues. The germline CDR1 and CDR2 sequences are MDHEN and SYDVKM. CDR3 nucleotide sequence: TGTGCCAGCAGTTTAACGGGACAGCGGTACAATGAGCAGTTCTTC. It specifies CASSLTGQRYNEQFF.

This clonotype came up a few times. This sequence joins TRBV6-2 or TRBV6-3 and TRBJ2-4; D is perhaps TRBD1 (5 bases). Germline-derived CDR1 and CDR2 are MNHEY and SVGEGT. CDR3 length: 11 residues. The germline V and J ends were trimmed by 8 bases and 5 bases, with 7 bases remaining between them. CDR3 region: CASGAQNIQYF. CDR3 in DNA: TGTGCCAGCGGGGCCCAAAACATTCAGTACTTC.

This clonotype was detected once. V usage is TRBV5-4 and J usage is TRBJ2-2; 8 bases fit TRBD2. CDR3 length equals 15 residues. V shed 3 bases and J 4 bases; nucleotides not matched to a gene: 5. The germline gives CDR1 SGHNT, CDR2 YYREEE (reference sequence). CDR3 sequence: CASSWSLAGTGELFF. DNA of the CDR3: TGTGCCAGCAGCTGGAGCCTAGCGGGCACCGGGGAGCTGTTTTTT.

This clonotype was seen a handful of times. The CDR3 protein is CSRLAGGGAQETQYF. In nucleotides, the CDR3 is TGCAGCAGATTAGCGGGAGGGGGGGCCCAAGAGACCCAGTACTTC. This chain joins TRBV20-1 and TRBJ2-5, with TRBD2 matching 11 bases. There are 15 residues in the CDR3. Germline V gene data show CDR1 as DFQATT and CDR2 as SNEGSKA (reference sequence).